This passage covers 23 T cell receptor beta chains from one sample sequenced in a study of blood T cells in healthy people across ages. It was with a sample-barcoded 5' primer and a J-beta primer mix that a second PCR of roughly 7 to 12 cycles was run. TCRdb processed the 5' RACE reads anew with MiXCR; each CDR3 protein has one entry. The table shows 1,100,000 or so distinct CDR3 sequences, with around 43% occurring only once. The sequencing input was blood. These receptors came from a woman aged 55-75 years in good health.

Of note for this clonotype: One end of the junction fails to match germline, which may point to a read error. The chain is built from TRBV29-1 and TRBJ2-3; 7 positions agree with TRBD2. The CDR3 spans 14 residues. The germline V gene has CDR1 SQVTM and CDR2 ANQGSEA. Written as DNA, the CDR3 is TGCAGCGTTGGTGCGGGAGTGGTTACAGGTACGCAGTATTTT. It yields the protein CSVGAGVVTGTQYF.

This chain links TRBV9 with TRBJ2-3; D is possibly TRBD2 (6 bases). CDR3 size: 13 residues. Germline V lookup: CDR1 SGDLS, CDR2 YYNGEE. V was shortened by 2 bases and J by 5 bases, with 9 bases between the two germline ends. For the CDR3, the DNA is TGTGCCAGCAGCGTCCCGGGGGTAGATACGCAGTATTTT. As protein: CASSVPGVDTQYF.

The gene calls are TRBV10-2 and TRBJ2-7; 7 bases map to TRBD2. Near its end, the DNA agrees better with TRBJ2-5, so the J call may be wrong. CDR3 length: 15 amino acids. Germline V gene data show CDR1 as WSHSY and CDR2 as SAAADI. The CDR3 region has the DNA TGCGCCAGCGGGGGTGCGGGAGAGCCAAGAGAGACCCAGTACTTC. Translation gives CASGGAGEPRETQYF.

The chain is built from TRBV29-1 and TRBJ2-1, with D possibly being TRBD2 (6 bases). Germline V gene lookup returns CDR1 SQVTM and CDR2 ANQGSEA. With 7 bases removed from V and 10 bases from J, the gap between germline ends came to 20 bases. The CDR3 loop spans 13 amino acids. The CDR3 is CSAVAEPTAEQFF. Here the CDR3 DNA reads TGCAGCGCTGTAGCGGAACCTACTGCGGAGCAGTTCTTC.

Comments on this clonotype: The junction shows a germline mismatch at one end, possibly a read error. The chain is built from TRBV7-9 and TRBJ2-5, with D uncertain. Germline V gives CDR1 SEHNR, CDR2 FQNEAQ (reference sequence). The CDR3 is made up of 14 amino acids. The CDR3 protein is CASSLVRRQEAQYF. The CDR3 DNA follows: TGTGCCAGCAGCTTAGTCCGGAGACAAGAGGCCCAGTACTTC.

This clonotype was seen repeatedly, ten times or more. The chain couples TRBV27 to TRBJ2-7, with 8 bases lining up with TRBD1. CDR1 and CDR2 (germline): MNHEY, SMNVEV (reference sequence). The length of the CDR3 is 13 residues. With 4 bases clipped from V and 4 bases from J, the junction kept 3 bases outside the gene matches. The CDR3 sequence is CASSWTGNYEQYF. The CDR3 DNA is TGTGCCAGCAGTTGGACAGGGAATTACGAGCAGTACTTC.

The gene calls are TRBV20-1 and TRBJ2-1; unclear D gene. The closer fit of TRBJ2-7 to the DNA end suggests the J call may be wrong. Germline V gene lookup returns CDR1 DFQATT and CDR2 SNEGSKA (reference sequence). This CDR3 is built from 13 residues. The CDR3 is CSARHPNYNEQYF. The CDR3, as DNA: TGCAGTGCTCGGCACCCTAACTACAATGAGCAGTACTTC.

Only one count was recorded for this clonotype. The gene calls are TRBV5-6 and TRBJ2-5; TRBD1 might be the D (6 bases). The J call could be wrong; TRBJ2-7 is a better fit for the DNA end. The CDR3 sequence is 15 residues long. CDR1 is SGHDT and CDR2 is YYEEEE in the germline V gene. The CDR3, as DNA: TGTGCCAGCAGCTTGGGTGGACAGCGGATCCACGAGCAGTACTTC. It encodes CASSLGGQRIHEQYF.

The rearrangement links TRBV4-2 to TRBJ2-7, with TRBD2 matching 9 bases. This CDR3 region has 18 residues. V shed 0 bases and J 0 bases; nucleotides not matched to a gene: 9. Germline CDR1 LGHNA, CDR2 YNFKEQ. DNA for the CDR3: TGTGCCAGCAGCCAAGATCACGGGCAGCGGGAGGCCTCCTACGAGCAGTACTTC. Protein: CASSQDHGQREASYEQYF.

V is TRBV4-1 and J is TRBJ2-1; possibly TRBD2 for D (6 bases). Trimming cost V 3 bases and J 1 base, with 13 bases left between them. The CDR3 contains 16 residues. Germline values: CDR1 MGHRA, CDR2 YSYEKL. The CDR3 is CASSQRDPESYNEQFF. CDR3 sequence (DNA): TGCGCCAGCAGCCAGCGGGATCCCGAATCCTACAATGAGCAGTTCTTC.

This sequence joins TRBV21-1 and TRBJ2-7. TRBV21-1 is a pseudogene. CDR3 length: 16 amino acids. The DNA for the CDR3 is TGTGCCAGCAGCAAAGTATGGGCAGTGGTCTTCTACGAGCAGTACTTC. It codes for CASSKVWAVVFYEQYF.

The gene calls are TRBV5-1 and TRBJ2-3; TRBD1 aligns across 8 bases. Germline V gene data show CDR1 as SGHRS and CDR2 as YFSETQ. V lost 5 bases and J lost 5; bases outside the gene matches: 1. This CDR3 is built from 12 residues. The CDR3 DNA reads TGCGCCAGCAGAGGGACAGGAGATACGCAGTATTTT. Translated, it gives CASRGTGDTQYF.

The chain recombines TRBV29-1 with TRBJ1-5; D gene ambiguous. The length of the CDR3 is 12 residues. Germline V gene data show CDR1 as SQVTM and CDR2 as ANQGSEA. The V end lost 4 bases, the J end lost 9 bases, and 13 bases lay between the germline ends. CDR3 sequence reads: CSVGTPLGPQHF. The CDR3 bases are TGCAGCGTTGGGACGCCCCTCGGGCCCCAGCATTTT.

This clonotype was recorded only once. The genes are TRBV28 and TRBJ2-4; 10 bases fit TRBD1. CDR1 is MDHEN, CDR2 SYDVKM, per germline. Losses at the gene ends were 7 bases for V and 1 base for J; bases not matched to a gene: 7. CDR3 size: 16 residues. CDR3 in DNA: TGTGCCAGCAAACTCCGGGACAGGGGTGCCAAAAACATTCAGTACTTC. This codes for CASKLRDRGAKNIQYF.

There are a few counts of this clonotype. The chain is built from TRBV28 and TRBJ2-6; D may correspond to TRBD1 or TRBD2 (5 bases each). This CDR3 is 16 amino acids long. CDR1 is MDHEN, CDR2 SYDVKM, per germline. Trimming left V 7 bases short and J 1 base short, with 14 bases between. The CDR3 coding sequence is TGTGCCAGCAAGGCAGGGAGTACGTCTGGGGCCAACGTCCTGACTTTC. As protein: CASKAGSTSGANVLTF.

This clonotype has a handful of counts. The gene calls are TRBV6-6 and TRBJ2-5; TRBD1 might be the D (5 bases). Germline V gene lookup returns CDR1 MNHNY and CDR2 SVGAGI (reference sequence). Trimming left V 5 bases short and J 7 bases short, with 14 bases between. CDR3 length: 13 amino acids. CDR3 DNA: TGTGCCAGCAGTAGTTCAGGGTCGGGGACCCAGTACTTC. Its translation is CASSSSGSGTQYF.

This chain uses TRBV30 with TRBJ2-1, with D possibly TRBD1 on 5 matching bases. The V gene lost 2 bases and the J gene lost 10 bases, with 12 bases spanning the gap. CDR3 size: 12 residues. Germline V lookup: CDR1 GTSNPN, CDR2 SVGIG (reference sequence). The CDR3 DNA sequence: TGTGCCTGGAGTCAGGGTGGCTACGAGCAGTTCTTC. It codes for CAWSQGGYEQFF.

This clonotype was counted only a few times. The gene calls are TRBV20-1 and TRBJ2-3; D unresolved. This CDR3 is 12 amino acids long. Trimming removed 5 bases from V and 6 bases from J, with 12 bases in between. Germline V gene data show CDR1 as DFQATT and CDR2 as SNEGSKA (reference sequence). In nucleotides, the CDR3 is TGCAGTGCTGGGCCGAATCGGGATACGCAGTATTTT. It yields the protein CSAGPNRDTQYF.

The chain recombines TRBV5-1 with TRBJ2-7; 11 positions match TRBD1. With V trimmed by 3 bases and J by 6 bases, 5 bases remained unmatched. The CDR3 runs to 14 residues. CDR1 SGHRS and CDR2 YFSETQ come from the germline V gene. CDR3 residues: CASSSRTGGGEQYF. The CDR3, as DNA: TGCGCCAGCAGCTCTAGGACAGGGGGCGGCGAGCAGTACTTC.

The chain recombines TRBV2 with TRBJ2-7; 11 nucleotides match TRBD2. Trimming cost V 6 bases and J 2 bases; bases outside gene matches: 9. The CDR3 loop spans 16 amino acids. CDR1 and CDR2 from the germline V gene are SNHLY and FYNNEI. CDR3 loop: CASSVLGLADTYEQYF. The CDR3 nucleotides read TGTGCCAGCAGCGTATTGGGACTAGCGGATACCTACGAGCAGTACTTC.

The chain uses TRBV2 and TRBJ2-7; 10 nucleotides agree with TRBD1. This CDR3 spans 14 amino acids. V trimming: 6 bases; J trimming: 6 bases; junction bases outside the gene matches: 8. Germline CDR1 and CDR2: SNHLY and FYNNEI. This chain's CDR3 is CASRPGTGAGEQYF. The DNA of the CDR3 is TGTGCCAGCAGACCCGGGACAGGGGCCGGCGAGCAGTACTTC.

J is TRBJ1-2 and V is TRBV18; TRBD1 might be the D (5 bases). Germline assignment: CDR1 KGHSH and CDR2 LQKENI. The V end was cut by 3 bases, the J end by 6 bases, with 20 bases between. This CDR3 spans 16 amino acids. In DNA form, the CDR3 reads TGTGCCAGCTCACCTTTCCGACAGCTCGGATATGATGGCTACACCTTC. Translated, it gives CASSPFRQLGYDGYTF.

This clonotype was found a few times. One junction end does not reproduce the germline sequence, and a read error may be involved. The chain combines TRBV7-2 with TRBJ2-3; D may be TRBD1 or TRBD2 (5 bases each). Germline loops: CDR1 SGHTA, CDR2 FQGNSA. This CDR3 is 13 amino acids long. CDR3 sequence reads: CASSRDHTGTQYF. The CDR3 region has the DNA TGTGCCAGCAGCCGGGACCACACAGGTACGCAGTATTTT.